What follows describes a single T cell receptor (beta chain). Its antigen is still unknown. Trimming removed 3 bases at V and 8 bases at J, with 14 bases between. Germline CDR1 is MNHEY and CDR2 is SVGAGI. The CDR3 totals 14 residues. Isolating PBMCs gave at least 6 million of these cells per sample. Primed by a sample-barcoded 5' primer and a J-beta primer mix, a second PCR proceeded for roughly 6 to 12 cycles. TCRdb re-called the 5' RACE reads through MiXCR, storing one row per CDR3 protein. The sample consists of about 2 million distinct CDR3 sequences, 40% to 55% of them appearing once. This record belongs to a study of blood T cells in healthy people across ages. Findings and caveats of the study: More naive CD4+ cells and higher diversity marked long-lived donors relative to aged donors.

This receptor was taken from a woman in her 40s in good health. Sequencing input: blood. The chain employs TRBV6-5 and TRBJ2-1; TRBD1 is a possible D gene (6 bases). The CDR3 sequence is CASSYKQGFDEQFF. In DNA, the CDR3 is TGTGCCAGCAGTTATAAACAGGGTTTCGATGAGCAGTTCTTC.